The source of this T cell receptor beta chain is a study of OX40 agonist ivuxolimab in advanced cancers. About the investigation overall: Ivuxolimab was a fully human IgG2 agonistic monoclonal antibody targeting the costimulatory receptor OX40 (CD134). Intravenous ivuxolimab was administered to patients every 2 weeks at six dose levels: 0.01, 0.1, 0.3, 1.5, 3 and 10 mg/kg. Of the roughly 52 patients in dose escalation, about 19 had hepatocellular carcinoma, around 15 had melanoma, 9 had renal cell carcinoma and 9 had head and neck cancer. In the dose-escalation cohort, approximately 83% of patients were male, and the mean age was roughly 56 years with a range of about 23 to 79. Patients were allowed to have had prior anti-PD-1, anti-PD-L1 or anti-CTLA-4 therapy, and 30% to 40% of the dose-escalation patients had been treated with checkpoint inhibitors. Three dose-escalation patients achieved partial responses, one with hepatocellular carcinoma and two with cutaneous melanoma. The point of sequencing TCRbeta in the periphery was to test whether ivuxolimab changed TCR sequence diversity and drove clonal T-cell expansion. The paper covers the monotherapy dose-escalation part of the phase I ivuxolimab trial, which included N ≈ 54 patients. What the research found in general, with its limitations: Low levels of normalized T-cell clonal expansion were also seen in some patients who did not respond. After ivuxolimab, more expanded clones were found on average in CD8+ T cells than in CD4+ T cells. At doses of 0.1 to 3.0 mg/kg, clonal expansion of both CD4+ and CD8+ T cells in blood was seen between baseline and week 6. Partial responders in the 0.1-3.0 mg/kg groups had among the lowest normalized peripheral clonal expansion, especially among CD8+ T cells. Which antigens the clonally expanded peripheral T cells were specific for was not determined.

For sequencing of the TCRbeta CDR3 region, genomic DNA was extracted from the sorted cells. The immunoSEQ Assay was used to sequence the TCRbeta CDR3 regions. TCRdb mirrors the immuneACCESS table, restricted to in-frame sequences. Some clones are absent from its copies; in checked studies, under half trace to an unresolved V gene, and the reason for the others is unknown. This sample holds nearly 80,000 clones; about 94% were observed only once. Of the sample, roughly 9.8% is held by the ten largest clones. Patients with a history of autoimmune disease or receiving systemic immunosuppression were excluded from the trial. In every dose cohort, peripheral blood was drawn for TCR sequencing at baseline, cycle 4 day 1, and cycle 7 day 1. Samples came from an open-label, multicenter, first-in-human phase I dose-escalation trial of ivuxolimab. Adults with locally advanced or metastatic melanoma, renal cell, hepatocellular, or head and neck squamous cell carcinoma were enrolled in the trial. Before TCR sequencing, CD4+ T cells and CD8+ T cells from peripheral blood were sorted into separate populations.

Looking up the germline V gene (reference sequence) yields CDR1 SGHAT and CDR2 FQDESV. Trimming removed 5 bases from V and 3 bases from J; the gene matches leave 9 bases unexplained. The CDR3 covers 16 residues, taking in both the cysteine and the phenylalanine. Only the CDR3 DNA stays, 48 bases, in frame from base 1. Comments on this clone: The antigen it recognizes is unknown. No much larger clonotype is one base removed from it; base qualities were not supplied.

The sample was CD4+ or CD8+ T cells sorted from blood, taken in a trial of the OX40 agonist ivuxolimab. The receptor was derived from an adult with an advanced solid tumor such as melanoma, head and neck, liver or kidney cancer. The V gene is TRBV11-1 and the J gene is TRBJ2-7, with 11 middle bases fitting TRBD1. The CDR3 in this case is CASSIPPGQGGYEQYF. The nucleotides read TGTGCCAGCAGCATACCACCGGGACAGGGGGGCTACGAGCAGTACTTC.